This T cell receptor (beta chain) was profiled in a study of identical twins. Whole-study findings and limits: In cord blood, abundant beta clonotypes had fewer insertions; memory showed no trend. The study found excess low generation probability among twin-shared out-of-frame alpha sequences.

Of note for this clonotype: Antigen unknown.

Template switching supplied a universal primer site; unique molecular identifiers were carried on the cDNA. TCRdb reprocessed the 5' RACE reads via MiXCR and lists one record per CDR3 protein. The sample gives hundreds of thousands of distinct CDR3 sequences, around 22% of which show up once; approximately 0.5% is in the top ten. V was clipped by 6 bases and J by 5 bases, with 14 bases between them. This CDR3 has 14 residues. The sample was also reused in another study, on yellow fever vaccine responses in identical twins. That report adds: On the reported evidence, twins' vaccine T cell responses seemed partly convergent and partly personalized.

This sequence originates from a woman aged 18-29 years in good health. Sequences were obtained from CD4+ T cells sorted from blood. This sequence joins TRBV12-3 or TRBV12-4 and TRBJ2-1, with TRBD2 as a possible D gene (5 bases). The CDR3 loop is CASRSSWENNEQFF. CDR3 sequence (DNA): TGTGCCAGCAGATCCTCCTGGGAGAACAATGAGCAGTTCTTC.